The T cell receptor (beta chain) described here comes from a study of cytomegalovirus exposure and HLA in healthy donors. Study results and caveats: The study put roughly 160 TCR beta chains on its list as cytomegalovirus-associated. In an earlier analysis, productive rearrangement rates for most beta V segments clustered near 87% or 30%.

Donors likely had unrecorded immune exposures despite being nominally healthy when sampled. This clone appeared a few times. The antigen is not known. Vbeta (60) and Jbeta (13) primers were used in the PCR. Assay: immunoSEQ multiplex PCR; the TCRdb copy retains only in-frame clones and omits some. The table lists more than 80,000 clones, about 84% of them singletons, with roughly 1.3% in the top ten. From germline, CDR1 is SGHRS and CDR2 YFSETQ. V was trimmed by 0 bases and J by 0 bases, leaving 6 bases between them. The CDR3 is 14 amino acids. V and J are TRBV5-1 and TRBJ1-1; the D is unclear. The sequenced sample consisted of PBMCs. The TCR was taken from a girl aged 2-10 years in good health and CMV-seropositive. Written as DNA, the CDR3 is TGCGCCAGCAGCTTGGAATTTATGAACACTGAAGCTTTCTTT. This encodes CASSLEFMNTEAFF.